The 23 T cell receptor beta chains below all came from one sample that was sequenced in a study of response to subunit inactivated influenza vaccine. TCRdb independently ran MiXCR on the RT-PCR reads; one entry per CDR3 protein. The sample contains some 570,000 distinct CDR3 sequences, about 11% of which appear only once. These data also featured in a second study, about T cells expressing NK-cell markers. As that report states: With UMIs, 5'RACE template switching was used to make TCR beta cDNA.

The starting material was PBMCs from blood, obtained on the day of vaccination. These receptors all come from a man aged 50-60 years who received an inactivated influenza vaccine.

Only a few counts were recorded for this clonotype. The CDR3 nucleotides are TGTGCCAGCAGTTTAGCGGGGCGACCCTATGGCTACACCTTC. Encoded protein: CASSLAGRPYGYTF. The chain has TRBV12-3 or TRBV12-4 and TRBJ1-2; D perhaps matches TRBD1 (5 bases). V dropped 0 bases and J dropped 4 bases, with 9 bases sitting between them. The CDR3 runs to 14 residues.

This clonotype was counted a few times. The rearrangement links TRBV28 to TRBJ2-5; no clear D gene. Trimming stripped 5 bases from V and 1 base from J, with 20 bases between. Germline CDR1 reads MDHEN; CDR2 reads SYDVKM. CDR3 size: 17 residues. CDR3 in amino acids: CASSRVAHAETQETQYF. CDR3 nucleotides: TGTGCCAGCAGTAGGGTAGCACATGCGGAGACCCAAGAGACCCAGTACTTC.

This clonotype has at least ten counts. DNA for the CDR3: TGTGCCAGCAGCTTAGTAGGTCGGGACACCTATCAGCCCCAGCATTTT. This translates into CASSLVGRDTYQPQHF. The chain links TRBV7-2 to TRBJ1-5; possibly TRBD1 for D (6 bases). Germline CDR1 and CDR2: SGHTA and FQGNSA. Trimming cost V 1 base and J 5 bases, with 15 bases left between them. This CDR3 region has 16 residues.

Only a few counts were recorded for this clonotype. This chain links TRBV2 with TRBJ2-1; D call uncertain. The CDR3 runs 11 residues. Trimming took 6 bases from V and 10 from J, leaving 10 bases between them. Germline CDR1 reads SNHLY; CDR2 reads FYNNEI. CDR3 DNA: TGTGCCAGCAGCTCCTCCCGGGAGCAGTTCTTC. Its protein product is CASSSSREQFF.

This clonotype was seen a single time. The CDR3 here is CASSQDAPRGLADTQYF. The DNA for the CDR3 is TGCGCCAGCAGCCAAGACGCTCCCAGGGGGCTTGCAGATACGCAGTATTTT. The chain uses TRBV4-3 and TRBJ2-3; 8 positions match TRBD1. Trimming removed 0 bases from V and 4 bases from J; junction bases left unmatched: 9. This CDR3 has 17 amino acids. Germline V gene data show CDR1 as LGHNA and CDR2 as YSLEER.

This clonotype was observed a few times. The V call is TRBV7-9, the J call TRBJ2-7; D not resolved. The CDR3 is made up of 14 amino acids. Per the germline V gene, CDR1 is SEHNR and CDR2 is FQNEAQ (reference sequence). Trimming left V 1 base short and J 6 bases short, with 13 bases between. The CDR3 loop is CASSLDLRYSEQYF. In nucleotides, the CDR3 is TGTGCCAGCAGCTTAGATCTACGATACTCCGAGCAGTACTTC.

This clonotype was seen a few times. The chain joins TRBV24-1 to TRBJ2-3; TRBD1 matches at 8 bases. The germline gives CDR1 KGHDR, CDR2 SFDVKD. V shed 1 base and J 1 base; nucleotides not matched to a gene: 6. The CDR3 runs 17 residues. CDR3 region: CATSDFGQGPRTDTQYF. The CDR3 region has the DNA TGTGCCACCAGTGATTTTGGACAGGGACCTCGCACAGATACGCAGTATTTT.

The chain has TRBV3-1 and TRBJ2-1, with TRBD2 matching over 13 bases. The CDR3 runs 16 residues. Germline-derived CDR1 and CDR2 are LGHDT and YNNKEL (reference sequence). After removal of 5 bases from V and 4 bases from J, the junction contained 5 bases not matched to a gene. The CDR3 DNA sequence: TGTGCCAGCAGCTCCGGGACTAGCGGGGAATACAATGAGCAGTTCTTC. Protein product: CASSSGTSGEYNEQFF.

This clonotype was detected only a few times. This chain uses TRBV20-1 with TRBJ1-1, with D unclear. Deletions cut 3 bases from V and 4 bases from J, with 15 bases between. The germline V gene has CDR1 DFQATT and CDR2 SNEGSKA (reference sequence). The CDR3 is 14 amino acids. The CDR3 DNA reads as TGCAGTGCTAGTACCCAGCGGGTTTCCACTGAAGCTTTCTTT. The encoded protein is CSASTQRVSTEAFF.

This clonotype was observed at least ten times. This chain joins TRBV5-4 and TRBJ2-2, with 9 bases aligning to TRBD2. Germline V CDR1 and CDR2: SGHNT, YYREEE (reference sequence). The CDR3 length is 16 residues. V lost 7 bases to trimming and J lost 2 bases; unmatched junction nucleotides: 9. The CDR3 DNA reads TGTGCCAGCCACGGGGGAGCGGGGGGTAACACCGGGGAGCTGTTTTTT. Amino acid sequence: CASHGGAGGNTGELFF.

V is TRBV5-6 and J is TRBJ2-1; D is possibly TRBD2 (5 bases). This CDR3 spans 12 amino acids. The V end was cut by 2 bases, the J end by 9 bases, with 9 bases between. Germline values: CDR1 SGHDT, CDR2 YYEEEE. In nucleotides, the CDR3 is TGTGCCAGCAGCTTCCAGGACTTTGAGCAGTTCTTC. It specifies CASSFQDFEQFF.

This clonotype has a handful of counts. This chain joins TRBV28 and TRBJ1-4; D is perhaps TRBD1 (6 bases). Trimming removed 4 bases from V and 4 bases from J, with 10 bases in between. Germline V CDR1 and CDR2: MDHEN, SYDVKM. This CDR3 comprises 14 residues. The DNA of the CDR3 is TGTGCCAGCAGTTCGGGACATATTAATGAAAAACTGTTTTTT. Its protein is CASSSGHINEKLFF.

This clonotype was recorded at least ten times. The chain carries TRBV4-2 and TRBJ1-1; D is undetermined. Trimming stripped 2 bases from V and 3 bases from J, with 10 bases between. This CDR3 has 14 residues. The germline gives CDR1 LGHNA, CDR2 YNFKEQ. The CDR3: CASSQSQLDTEAFF. The CDR3, as DNA: TGTGCCAGCAGCCAATCCCAGTTGGACACTGAAGCTTTCTTT.

There are a few counts of this clonotype. V is TRBV4-2 and J is TRBJ2-4; tentatively, D is TRBD1 (5 bases). Trimming pared 0 bases from V and 0 bases from J, leaving 12 bases between. The V gene's germline CDR1 is LGHNA and CDR2 YNFKEQ. The CDR3 extends over 17 amino acids. DNA of the CDR3: TGTGCCAGCAGCCAAGACCAGGGTGTGGTAGCCAAAAACATTCAGTACTTC. Protein product: CASSQDQGVVAKNIQYF.

This clonotype was seen a few times. This chain links TRBV28 with TRBJ2-1, with TRBD2 matching over 9 bases. CDR1 is MDHEN and CDR2 is SYDVKM in the germline V gene. V shed 6 bases, J shed 7 bases, and the junction held 10 bases outside the gene matches. CDR3 length: 15 residues. The CDR3 nucleotides are TGTGCCAGCAGCCGCCTACTAGCGGGCTGGAATGAGCAGTTCTTC. Translating it yields CASSRLLAGWNEQFF.

At least ten counts were recorded for this clonotype. The V and J genes are TRBV10-3 and TRBJ2-2; possible D gene TRBD1, 6 bases. Germline-derived CDR1 and CDR2 are ENHRY and SYGVKD. This CDR3 region has 13 residues. Trimming took 8 bases from V and 2 from J, leaving 9 bases between them. The CDR3 sequence is CAIVDSNTGELFF. CDR3 coding DNA: TGTGCCATCGTGGACAGCAACACCGGGGAGCTGTTTTTT.

The DNA for the CDR3 is TGTGCCAGCAGCACCACAGACGAGCAGTTCTTC. Residues: CASSTTDEQFF. The chain recombines TRBV13 with TRBJ2-1; unclear D gene. Trimming left V 5 bases short and J 10 bases short, with 9 bases between. In germline, CDR1 is PRHDT, CDR2 FYEKMQ (reference sequence). The CDR3 sequence is 11 residues long.

The rearrangement links TRBV4-3 to TRBJ2-1; no clear D gene. Germline-derived CDR1 and CDR2 are LGHNA and YSLEER. The CDR3 extends over 12 amino acids. The V end lost 0 bases, the J end lost 12 bases, and 9 bases lay between the germline ends. The CDR3 loop reads CASSQDSLVQFF. The CDR3 DNA follows: TGCGCCAGCAGCCAAGATAGTCTAGTGCAGTTCTTC.

This clonotype has more than one count but fewer than ten. The chain links TRBV12-3 or TRBV12-4 to TRBJ2-5; possible D gene TRBD2, 6 bases. V dropped 10 bases and J dropped 2 bases, with 17 bases sitting between them. CDR3 length: 14 amino acids. CDR3 protein: CATTPGVSQETQYF. For the CDR3, the DNA is TGTGCCACGACCCCGGGAGTCAGTCAAGAGACCCAGTACTTC.

This clonotype was counted at least ten times. V gene TRBV29-1 combines with J gene TRBJ2-7; D call uncertain. The CDR3 runs to 14 residues. V was clipped by 6 bases and J by 6 bases, with 21 bases between them. The V gene's germline CDR1 is SQVTM and CDR2 ANQGSEA. CDR3 nucleotide sequence: TGCAGCGTGGCGGTTGGCCAGGCGGAATCCGAGCAGTACTTC. Encoded protein: CSVAVGQAESEQYF.

There are a few counts of this clonotype. The CDR3 region has the DNA TGTGCCAGCAGACCTCAGGAGGGGGCCTATGGCTACACCTTC. As protein: CASRPQEGAYGYTF. This sequence joins TRBV28 and TRBJ1-2; 7 bases are a match to TRBD1. CDR1 is MDHEN and CDR2 is SYDVKM in the germline V gene. V dropped 6 bases and J dropped 4; count of bases not matched to a gene: 8. This CDR3 is 14 amino acids long.

There are many counts of this clonotype. This rearrangement joins TRBV7-9 to TRBJ1-5; D unclear. The CDR3 consists of 15 residues. With 1 base removed from V and 0 bases from J, the gap between germline ends came to 7 bases. CDR1 and CDR2 (germline): SEHNR, FQNEAQ (reference sequence). CDR3 protein: CASSLGASSNQPQHF. CDR3 DNA: TGTGCCAGCAGCTTAGGTGCCAGTAGCAATCAGCCCCAGCATTTT.

The chain joins TRBV6-1 to TRBJ2-7; the D is unclear. Between the trimmed V and J ends, which lost 7 bases and 6 bases, there was a span of 16 bases. This CDR3 contains 13 residues. Germline V lookup: CDR1 MNHNS, CDR2 SASEGT. CDR3 loop: CASTLDPLGEQYF. For the CDR3, the DNA is TGTGCCAGCACCTTAGACCCCTTGGGCGAGCAGTACTTC.